The 12 T cell receptor beta chains below were found in one sample sequenced in a study of T cell responses to AZD1222 COVID-19 vaccine. Here immunoSEQ multiplex PCR was the method, and the copy in TCRdb shows in-frame clones only, minus some. The sample shows 70,000 to 85,000 clones, roughly 80% of them seen only once. This specimen was peripheral blood, taken 28 days after the second AZD1222 dose. The receptors here all came from an adult who received the AZD1222 COVID-19 vaccine.

The chain has TRBV9 and TRBJ2-1; 8 bases match TRBD1. V shed 2 bases, J shed 7 bases, and the junction held 8 bases outside the gene matches. Germline V gene lookup returns CDR1 SGDLS and CDR2 YYNGEE. The CDR3 extends over 15 amino acids. CDR3 sequence: CASSVGQGPWNEQFF. DNA for the CDR3: TGTGCCAGCAGCGTCGGACAGGGCCCTTGGAATGAGCAGTTCTTC.

The chain carries TRBV12-3 or TRBV12-4 and TRBJ1-1; 9 nucleotides match TRBD1. The trim removed 3 bases at V and 10 bases at J, leaving 6 bases unmatched. The CDR3 consists of 13 residues. The CDR3 protein is CASSLTGTGRAFF. CDR3 DNA sequence: TGTGCCAGCAGTTTGACCGGGACAGGGCGAGCTTTCTTT.

The genes are TRBV12-3 or TRBV12-4 and TRBJ1-1, with a possible D match to TRBD1 (5 bases). V was shortened by 7 bases and J by 5 bases, with 14 bases between the two germline ends. This CDR3 is built from 13 residues. The CDR3, as DNA: TGTGCCAGCACCACAAATGGGGGTACTGAAGCTTTCTTT. This gives the protein CASTTNGGTEAFF.

J is TRBJ1-3 and V is TRBV5-1; possible D gene TRBD1, 6 bases. The V end was cut by 4 bases, the J end by 0 bases, with 17 bases between. The CDR3 runs to 17 residues. Germline loops: CDR1 SGHRS, CDR2 YFSETQ. This CDR3 is CASSRNGQPNSGNTIYF. CDR3 coding DNA: TGCGCCAGCAGCCGGAACGGACAGCCTAACTCTGGAAACACCATATATTTT.

The chain combines TRBV28 with TRBJ1-5; D is perhaps TRBD1 (6 bases). The V end was cut by 5 bases, the J end by 3 bases, with 14 bases between. The length of the CDR3 is 15 residues. Germline CDR1 MDHEN, CDR2 SYDVKM. The CDR3 here is CASSKGTGINQPQHF. CDR3 coding DNA: TGTGCCAGCAGTAAAGGAACAGGGATCAATCAGCCCCAGCATTTT.

Worth noting for this clone: Within the sample, other DNA sequences also encode this same CDR3. CDR3 loop: CASSLGRNTEAFF. CDR3 in DNA: TGTGCCAGCAGCCTGGGGAGGAACACTGAAGCTTTCTTT. The chain recombines TRBV7-8 with TRBJ1-1; D uncertain. Between the trimmed V and J ends, which lost 5 bases and 1 base, there was a span of 8 bases. The CDR3 has 13 amino acids. Germline V gives CDR1 SGHVS, CDR2 FQNEAQ. Variable domain in full (rest from reference TRBV7-8 and TRBJ1-1): GAGVSQSPRYKVAKRGQDVALRCDPISGHVSLFWYQQALGQGPEFLTYFQNEAQLDKSGLPSDRFFAERPEGSVSTLKIQRTQQEDSAVYLCASSLGRNTEAFFGQGTRLTVV.

The gene calls are TRBV3-1 (or the pseudogene TRBV3-2) and TRBJ2-2; D remains unclear. This CDR3 has 14 residues. Between the trimmed V and J ends, which lost 1 base and 1 base, there was a span of 4 bases. Germline V CDR1 and CDR2: LGHDT, YNNKEL (reference sequence). CDR3 region: CASSQGQNTGELFF. The CDR3 DNA follows: TGTGCCAGCAGCCAAGGACAGAACACCGGGGAGCTGTTTTTT.

The gene calls are TRBV28 and TRBJ1-1; D unclear. Trimming left V 7 bases short and J 4 bases short, with 7 bases between. The length of the CDR3 is 11 residues. The germline CDR1 and CDR2 sequences are MDHEN and SYDVKM. The CDR3: CASTPGTEAFF. The CDR3 DNA sequence: TGTGCCAGCACCCCGGGCACTGAAGCTTTCTTT.

Only one count was recorded for this clone. The chain links TRBV5-1 to TRBJ2-2, with 14 positions matching TRBD2. The CDR3 consists of 17 residues. V trimming: 7 bases; J trimming: 7 bases; junction bases outside the gene matches: 12. Germline loops: CDR1 SGHRS, CDR2 YFSETQ. Here the CDR3 reads CASQTTGTSGRNGELFF. CDR3 DNA: TGCGCCAGCCAAACCACCGGGACTAGCGGGAGAAACGGGGAGCTGTTTTTT.

J is TRBJ2-3 and V is TRBV4-1; TRBD2 agrees at 8 bases. J lost 2 bases, V lost 1 base, and 2 bases had no gene match. The germline V gene has CDR1 MGHRA and CDR2 YSYEKL. The CDR3 is 15 residues long. The CDR3 DNA reads TGCGCCAGCAGCCAAGGGACTAGCTACACAGATACGCAGTATTTT. It translates to CASSQGTSYTDTQYF.

The chain has TRBV23-1 and TRBJ2-6; 9 nucleotides line up with TRBD1. TRBV23-1 is an ORF, with its function uncertain. This CDR3 has 18 amino acids. The junction had 10 bases not matched to a gene; V was cut back by 6 bases and J by 1 base. CDR3 sequence (DNA): TGCGCCAGCAGGTCCCGGGACAGGGAATCGTCTGGGGCCAACGTCCTGACTTTC. Amino acid sequence: CASRSRDRESSGANVLTF.

This clone appeared a single time. The chain links TRBV18 to TRBJ1-2; D may be TRBD1 (5 bases). The ends were cut back, 3 bases at V and 8 bases at J, with 19 bases in the middle. CDR1 and CDR2 from the germline V gene are KGHSH and LQKENI. The CDR3 totals 15 residues. CDR3 loop: CASSPELSGPRGYTF. In DNA form, the CDR3 reads TGTGCCAGCTCACCCGAGTTATCAGGGCCGAGAGGCTACACCTTC. The full variable domain, rest sourced from reference TRBV18 and TRBJ1-2, is NAGVMQNPRHLVRRRGQEARLRCSPMKGHSHVYWYRQLPEEGLKFMVYLQKENIIDESGMPKERFSAEFPKEGPSILRIQQVVRGDSAAYFCASSPELSGPRGYTFGSGTRLTVV.